The 3 T cell receptor beta chains given below trace back to one sample, sequenced in a study of CD8+ T cells in alopecia areata. After isolation, RNA underwent reverse transcription to generate cDNA as the sequencing template. Produced via immunoSEQ multiplex PCR; TCRdb's table is partial and in-frame only. Among 150,000 or so clones listed, 80% to 90% were seen once. Specimen: CD8+ T cells sorted from blood, collected at week 0. The receptor set was obtained from a human donor with alopecia areata.

V and J are TRBV9 and TRBJ1-2; D is unclear. V shed 0 bases and J shed 0 bases, with 6 bases lying between them. The CDR3 consists of 14 residues. Germline CDR1 and CDR2: SGDLS and YYNGEE. The CDR3 region has the DNA TGTGCCAGCAGCGTAGAAAGTACTAACTATGGCTACACCTTC. The encoded protein is CASSVESTNYGYTF.

Concerning this clone itself: The same CDR3 arises from other DNA sequences in this sample as well. The rearrangement uses TRBV7-9 and TRBJ2-5; D gene ambiguous. CDR1 SEHNR and CDR2 FQNEAQ come from the germline V gene (reference sequence). The CDR3 runs 14 residues. Trimming pared 0 bases from V and 2 bases from J, leaving 7 bases between. The CDR3 loop is CASSLAGPQETQYF. In DNA, the CDR3 is TGTGCCAGCAGCTTAGCGGGCCCGCAAGAGACCCAGTACTTC. Drawing the rest from reference TRBV7-9 and TRBJ2-5, the complete variable domain is DTGVSQNPRHKITKRGQNVTFRCDPISEHNRLYWYRQTLGQGPEFLTYFQNEAQLEKSRLLSDRFSAERPKGSFSTLEIQRTEQGDSAMYLCASSLAGPQETQYFGPGTRLLVL.

V and J are TRBV7-6 and TRBJ1-5; possibly TRBD1 for D (6 bases). V was trimmed by 5 bases and J by 5 bases, leaving 13 bases between them. The germline CDR1 and CDR2 sequences are SGHVS and FNYEAQ. This CDR3 is built from 14 residues. DNA for the CDR3: TGTGCCAGCAGCCCGACAGGCAACTATCAGCCCCAGCATTTT. Its translation is CASSPTGNYQPQHF.